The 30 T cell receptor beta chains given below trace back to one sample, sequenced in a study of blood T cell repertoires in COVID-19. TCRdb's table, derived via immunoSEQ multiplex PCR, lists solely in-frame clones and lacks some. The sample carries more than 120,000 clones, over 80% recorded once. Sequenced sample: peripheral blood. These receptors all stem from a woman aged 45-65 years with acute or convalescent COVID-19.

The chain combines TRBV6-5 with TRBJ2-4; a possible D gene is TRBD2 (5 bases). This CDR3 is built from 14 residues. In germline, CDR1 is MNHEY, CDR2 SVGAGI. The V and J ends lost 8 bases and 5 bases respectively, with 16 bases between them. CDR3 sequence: CASGRGAEENIQYF. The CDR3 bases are TGTGCCAGCGGGCGAGGAGCGGAGGAAAACATTCAGTACTTC.

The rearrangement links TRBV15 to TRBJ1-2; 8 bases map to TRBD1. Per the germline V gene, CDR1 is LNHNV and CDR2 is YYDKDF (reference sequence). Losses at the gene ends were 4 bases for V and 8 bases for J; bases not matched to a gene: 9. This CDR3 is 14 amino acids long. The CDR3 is CATSTSDRVQGYTF. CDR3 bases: TGTGCCACCAGCACCTCGGACAGGGTGCAGGGCTACACCTTC. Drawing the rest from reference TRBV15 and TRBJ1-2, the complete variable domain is DAMVIQNPRYQVTQFGKPVTLSCSQTLNHNVMYWYQQKSSQAPKLLFHYYDKDFNNEADTPDNFQSRRPNTSFCFLDIRSPGLGDTAMYLCATSTSDRVQGYTFGSGTRLTVV.

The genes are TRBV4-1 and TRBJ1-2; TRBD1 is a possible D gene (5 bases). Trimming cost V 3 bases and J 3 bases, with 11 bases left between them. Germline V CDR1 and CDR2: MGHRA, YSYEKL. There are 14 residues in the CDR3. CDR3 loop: CASSQPDMDYGYTF. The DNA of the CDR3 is TGCGCCAGCAGCCAGCCGGACATGGACTATGGCTACACCTTC.

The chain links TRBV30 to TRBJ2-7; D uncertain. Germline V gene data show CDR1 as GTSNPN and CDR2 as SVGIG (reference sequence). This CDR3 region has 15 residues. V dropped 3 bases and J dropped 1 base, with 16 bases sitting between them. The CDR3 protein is CAWSVVGDVSYEQYF. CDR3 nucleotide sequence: TGTGCCTGGAGCGTAGTAGGAGACGTTTCCTACGAGCAGTACTTC. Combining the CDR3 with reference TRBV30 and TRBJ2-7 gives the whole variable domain SQTIHQWPATLVQPVGSPLSLECTVEGTSNPNLYWYRQAAGRGLQLLFYSVGIGQISSEVPQNLSASRPQDRQFILSSKKLLLSDSGFYLCAWSVVGDVSYEQYFGPGTRLTVT.

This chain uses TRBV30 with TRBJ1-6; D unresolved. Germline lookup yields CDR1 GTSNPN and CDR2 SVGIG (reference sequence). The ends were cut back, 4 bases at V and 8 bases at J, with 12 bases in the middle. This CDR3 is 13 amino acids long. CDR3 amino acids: CAWKTELDSPLHF. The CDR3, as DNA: TGTGCCTGGAAAACCGAGCTCGATTCACCCCTCCACTTT.

This CDR3 reads CASSLTTVEQYF. CDR3 DNA sequence: TGCGCCAGCAGCTTGACGACAGTCGAGCAGTACTTC. The V call is TRBV5-1, the J call TRBJ2-7; the D gene is possibly TRBD1 (5 bases). In germline, CDR1 is SGHRS, CDR2 YFSETQ. V lost 1 base and J lost 6, with 8 bases in between. The CDR3 is 12 amino acids.

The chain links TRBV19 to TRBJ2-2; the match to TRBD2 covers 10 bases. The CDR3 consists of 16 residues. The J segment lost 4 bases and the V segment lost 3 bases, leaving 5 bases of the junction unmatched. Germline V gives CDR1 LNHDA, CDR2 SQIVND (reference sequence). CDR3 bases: TGTGCCAGTAGTATGCTAGCGGGAGTGGGCACCGGGGAGCTGTTTTTT. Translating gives CASSMLAGVGTGELFF.

The CDR3 nucleotides read TGTGCCACCAGTGAGGGCAGGGGTAACACCGGGGAGCTGTTTTTT. Its translation: CATSEGRGNTGELFF. J is TRBJ2-2 and V is TRBV24-1, with D possibly matching TRBD1 (6 bases). Germline V CDR1 and CDR2: KGHDR, SFDVKD. With 4 bases removed from V and 2 bases from J, the gap between germline ends came to 10 bases. The CDR3 runs to 15 residues.

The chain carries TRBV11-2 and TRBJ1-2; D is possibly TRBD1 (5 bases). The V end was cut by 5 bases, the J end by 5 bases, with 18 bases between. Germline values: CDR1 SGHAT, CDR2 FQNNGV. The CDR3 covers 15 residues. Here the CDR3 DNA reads TGTGCCAGCAGCCCCACCTCAGGGCTTGGGTATGGCTACACCTTC. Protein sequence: CASSPTSGLGYGYTF.

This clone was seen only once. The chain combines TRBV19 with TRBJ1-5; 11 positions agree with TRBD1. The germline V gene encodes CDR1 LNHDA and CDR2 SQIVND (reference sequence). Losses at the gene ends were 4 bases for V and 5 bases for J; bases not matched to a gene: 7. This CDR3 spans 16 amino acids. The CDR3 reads CASSKRDRGFYQPQHF. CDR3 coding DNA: TGTGCCAGTAGTAAACGGGACAGGGGGTTCTATCAGCCCCAGCATTTT.

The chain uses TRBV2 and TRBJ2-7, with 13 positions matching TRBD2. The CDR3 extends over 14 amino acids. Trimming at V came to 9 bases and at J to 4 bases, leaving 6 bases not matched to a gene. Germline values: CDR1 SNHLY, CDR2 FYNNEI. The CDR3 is CARRGLAGTYEQYF. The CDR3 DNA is TGTGCCAGACGGGGACTAGCGGGAACGTACGAGCAGTACTTC.

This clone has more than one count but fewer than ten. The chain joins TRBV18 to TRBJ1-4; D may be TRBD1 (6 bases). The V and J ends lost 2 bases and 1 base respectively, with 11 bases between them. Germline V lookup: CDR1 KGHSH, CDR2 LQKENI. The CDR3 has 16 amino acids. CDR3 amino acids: CASSPGGGGTNEKLFF. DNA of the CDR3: TGTGCCAGCTCACCAGGGGGCGGTGGAACTAATGAAAAACTGTTTTTT.

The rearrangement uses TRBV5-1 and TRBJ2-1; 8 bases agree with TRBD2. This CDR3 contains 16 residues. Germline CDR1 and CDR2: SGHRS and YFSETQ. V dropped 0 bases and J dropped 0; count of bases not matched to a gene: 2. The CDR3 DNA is TGCGCCAGCAGCTTGGGAGCGGGAGTCTCCTACAATGAGCAGTTCTTC. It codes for CASSLGAGVSYNEQFF.

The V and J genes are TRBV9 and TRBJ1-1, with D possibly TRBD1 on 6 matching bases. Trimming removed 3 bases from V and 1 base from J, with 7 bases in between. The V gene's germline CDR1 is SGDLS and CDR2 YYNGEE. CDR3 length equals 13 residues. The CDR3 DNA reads TGTGCCAGCAGCGGGGGGCAGAACACTGAAGCTTTCTTT. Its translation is CASSGGQNTEAFF.

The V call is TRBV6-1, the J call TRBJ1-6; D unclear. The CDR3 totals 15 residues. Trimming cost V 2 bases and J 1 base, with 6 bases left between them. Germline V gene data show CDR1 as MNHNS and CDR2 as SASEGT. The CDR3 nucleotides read TGTGCCAGCAGTGAACCGGTGTCCTATAATTCACCCCTCCACTTT. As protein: CASSEPVSYNSPLHF.

The CDR3 sequence: CASSRTGYGTEAFF. CDR3 coding DNA: TGTGCCAGCAGTAGGACAGGGTACGGCACTGAAGCTTTCTTT. The gene calls are TRBV2 and TRBJ1-1; TRBD1 aligns across 8 bases. Germline CDR1 is SNHLY and CDR2 is FYNNEI. The CDR3 length is 14 residues. The V gene end was trimmed by 5 bases and the J gene end by 4 bases; junction bases not matched to a gene: 6.

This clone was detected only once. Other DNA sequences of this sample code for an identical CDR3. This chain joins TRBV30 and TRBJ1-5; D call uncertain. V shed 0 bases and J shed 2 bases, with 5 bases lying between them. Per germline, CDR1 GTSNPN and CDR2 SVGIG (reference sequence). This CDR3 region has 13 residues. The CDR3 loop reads CAWSVGGNQPQHF. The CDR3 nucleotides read TGTGCCTGGAGTGTGGGAGGCAATCAGCCCCAGCATTTT.

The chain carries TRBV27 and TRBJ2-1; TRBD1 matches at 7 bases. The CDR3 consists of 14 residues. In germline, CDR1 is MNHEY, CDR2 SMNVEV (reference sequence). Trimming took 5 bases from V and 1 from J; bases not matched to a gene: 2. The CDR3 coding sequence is TGTGCCAGCAGTGGGGACAGATCCTACAATGAGCAGTTCTTC. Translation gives CASSGDRSYNEQFF.

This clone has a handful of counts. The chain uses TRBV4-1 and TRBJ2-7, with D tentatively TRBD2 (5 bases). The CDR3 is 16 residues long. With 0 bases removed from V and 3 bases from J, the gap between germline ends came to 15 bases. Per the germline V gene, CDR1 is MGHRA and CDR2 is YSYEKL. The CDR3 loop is CASSQEGGKRVYEQYF. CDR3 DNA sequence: TGCGCCAGCAGCCAAGAAGGTGGGAAGAGGGTCTACGAGCAGTACTTC.

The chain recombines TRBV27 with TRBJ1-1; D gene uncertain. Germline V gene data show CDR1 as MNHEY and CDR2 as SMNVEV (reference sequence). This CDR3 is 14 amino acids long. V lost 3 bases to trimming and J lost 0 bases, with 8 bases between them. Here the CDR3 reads CASSLTHMNTEAFF. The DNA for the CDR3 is TGTGCCAGCAGTTTGACACACATGAACACTGAAGCTTTCTTT.

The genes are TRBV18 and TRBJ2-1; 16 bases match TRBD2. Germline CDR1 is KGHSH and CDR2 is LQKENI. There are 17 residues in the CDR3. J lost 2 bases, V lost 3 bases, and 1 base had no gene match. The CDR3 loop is CASSPGLAGGPYNEQFF. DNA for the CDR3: TGTGCCAGCTCACCGGGACTAGCGGGAGGGCCCTACAATGAGCAGTTCTTC.

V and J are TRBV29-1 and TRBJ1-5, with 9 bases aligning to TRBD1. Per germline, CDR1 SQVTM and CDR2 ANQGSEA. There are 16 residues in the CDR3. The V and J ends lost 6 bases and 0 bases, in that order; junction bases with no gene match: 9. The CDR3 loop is CSVLIQGAYSNQPQHF. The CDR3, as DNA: TGCAGCGTGCTTATACAGGGGGCTTATAGCAATCAGCCCCAGCATTTT.

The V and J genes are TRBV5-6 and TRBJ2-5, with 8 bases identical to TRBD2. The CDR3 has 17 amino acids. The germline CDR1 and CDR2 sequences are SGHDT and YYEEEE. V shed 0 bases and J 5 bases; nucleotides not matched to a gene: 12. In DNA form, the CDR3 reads TGTGCCAGCAGCTTGGATGGGGGGACCGGACTAGCCGAGACCCAGTACTTC. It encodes CASSLDGGTGLAETQYF.

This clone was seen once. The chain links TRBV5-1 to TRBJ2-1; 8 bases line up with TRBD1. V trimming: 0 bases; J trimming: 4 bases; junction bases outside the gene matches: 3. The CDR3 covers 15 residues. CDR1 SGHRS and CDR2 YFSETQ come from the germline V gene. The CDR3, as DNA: TGCGCCAGCAGCTTGGGGCAGGGGGCTTACAATGAGCAGTTCTTC. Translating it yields CASSLGQGAYNEQFF.

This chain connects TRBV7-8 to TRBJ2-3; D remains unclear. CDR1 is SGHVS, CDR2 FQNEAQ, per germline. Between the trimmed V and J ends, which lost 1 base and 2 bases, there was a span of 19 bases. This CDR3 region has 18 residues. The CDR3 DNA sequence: TGTGCCAGCAGCTTAGGCCCCCTTACTACGCCTCACACAGATACGCAGTATTTT. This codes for CASSLGPLTTPHTDTQYF.

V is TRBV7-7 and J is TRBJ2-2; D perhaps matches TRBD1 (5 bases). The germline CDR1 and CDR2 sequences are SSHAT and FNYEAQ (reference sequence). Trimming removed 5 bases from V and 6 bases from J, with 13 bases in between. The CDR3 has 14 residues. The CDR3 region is CASSLTVPPGELFF. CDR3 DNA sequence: TGTGCCAGCAGCCTGACAGTCCCTCCCGGGGAGCTGTTTTTT.

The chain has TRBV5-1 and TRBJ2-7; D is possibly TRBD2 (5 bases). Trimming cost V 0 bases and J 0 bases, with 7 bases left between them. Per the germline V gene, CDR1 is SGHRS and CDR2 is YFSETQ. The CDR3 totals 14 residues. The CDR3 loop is CASSLVGSSYEQYF. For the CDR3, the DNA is TGCGCCAGCAGCTTGGTAGGGAGCTCCTACGAGCAGTACTTC.

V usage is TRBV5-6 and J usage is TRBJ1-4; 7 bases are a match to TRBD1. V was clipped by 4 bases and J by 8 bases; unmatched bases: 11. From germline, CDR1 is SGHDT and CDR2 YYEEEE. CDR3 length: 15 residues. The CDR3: CASSTWTGEEEKLFF. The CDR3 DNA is TGTGCCAGCAGCACGTGGACAGGAGAGGAAGAAAAACTGTTTTTT.

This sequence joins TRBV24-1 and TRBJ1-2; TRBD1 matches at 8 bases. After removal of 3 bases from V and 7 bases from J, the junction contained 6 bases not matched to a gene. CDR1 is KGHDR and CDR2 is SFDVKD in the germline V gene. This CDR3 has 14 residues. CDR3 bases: TGTGCCACCAGTGATCCTTGGACAGGGAGTGGCTACACCTTC. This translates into CATSDPWTGSGYTF.

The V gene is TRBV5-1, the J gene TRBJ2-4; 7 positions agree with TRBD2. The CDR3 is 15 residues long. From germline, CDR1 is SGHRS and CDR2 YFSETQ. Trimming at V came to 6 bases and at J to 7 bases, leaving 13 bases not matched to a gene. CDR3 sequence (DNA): TGCGCCAGCACCGCCTTAGGGGTGGGGGGGAACATTCAGTACTTC. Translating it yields CASTALGVGGNIQYF.